This T cell receptor (beta chain) stems from a study of cytomegalovirus exposure and HLA in healthy donors. In the study overall: Clustering assigned 81% of the approximately 400 genotyped donors to the Caucasian-associated ancestry cluster. Study findings and constraints: The classifier reportedly diagnosed cytomegalovirus status with high specificity and sensitivity. Presence/absence results assume similar sequencing depth per donor, which may not hold.

PCR amplification relied on 60 Vbeta primers (plus 13 Jbeta primers). Clones were sequenced by immunoSEQ multiplex PCR, and TCRdb holds only the in-frame ones, with some missing. Of 150,000 to 200,000 clones in the sample, about 62% were seen once. For this clone: Its antigen remains unknown.

CDR1 and CDR2 (germline): SGHDN, FVKESK. Trimming at V came to 4 bases and at J to 8 bases, leaving 14 bases not matched to a gene. The CDR3 spans 16 residues. Each of the donors was a healthy bone marrow donor. The specimen sequenced was PBMCs. This TCR was recovered from a man in his forties or fifties in good health and CMV-seronegative. The chain links TRBV14 to TRBJ2-1, with 7 bases fitting TRBD1. This CDR3 is CASSRTGGGRHHEQFF. The CDR3 region has the DNA TGTGCCAGCAGCCGGACAGGCGGCGGGCGTCACCATGAGCAGTTCTTC.